Presented here are 26 T cell receptor beta chains from one specimen sequenced in a study of OX40 agonist ivuxolimab in advanced cancers. Sequenced by immunoSEQ multiplex PCR; TCRdb stores in-frame clones only, minus some. This table has about 120,000 clones, around 95% appearing once. The sample in question was CD4+ or CD8+ T cells sorted from blood, obtained in a trial of the OX40 agonist ivuxolimab. Source of these receptors: an adult with an advanced solid tumor such as melanoma, head and neck, liver or kidney cancer.

This clone has only one observation. This rearrangement joins TRBV7-6 to TRBJ1-4; 9 bases map to TRBD1. The CDR3 contains 16 residues. Germline V gene data show CDR1 as SGHVS and CDR2 as FNYEAQ. J lost 7 bases, V lost 5 bases, and 11 bases had no gene match. The CDR3 reads CASSGGQGLGGEKLFF. CDR3 sequence (DNA): TGTGCCAGCAGCGGGGGACAGGGCCTAGGAGGTGAAAAACTGTTTTTT.

The rearrangement uses TRBV28 and TRBJ2-7; tentative D call: TRBD1 (6 bases). The germline V gene encodes CDR1 MDHEN and CDR2 SYDVKM. The V end lost 10 bases, the J end lost 6 bases, and 19 bases lay between the germline ends. This CDR3 region has 13 residues. CDR3 sequence reads: CATYLQGPPEQYF. The CDR3 DNA is TGTGCCACCTACCTACAGGGTCCCCCCGAGCAGTACTTC.

The J gene is TRBJ2-1, the V gene TRBV19, with 9 bases identical to TRBD2. The trim removed 2 bases at V and 6 bases at J, leaving 11 bases unmatched. CDR3 size: 17 residues. Germline V lookup: CDR1 LNHDA, CDR2 SQIVND (reference sequence). The CDR3 sequence is CASSIIAGDLAFNEQFF. Written as DNA, the CDR3 is TGTGCCAGTAGTATAATAGCGGGAGACTTAGCGTTCAATGAGCAGTTCTTC. The variable domain in full, with the rest retrieved from reference TRBV19 and TRBJ2-1, is DGGITQSPKYLFRKEGQNVTLSCEQNLNHDAMYWYRQDPGQGLRLIYYSQIVNDFQKGDIAEGYSVSREKKESFPLTVTSAQKNPTAFYLCASSIIAGDLAFNEQFFGPGTRLTVL.

V and J are TRBV19 and TRBJ2-3; D perhaps matches TRBD1 (6 bases). Germline V CDR1 and CDR2: LNHDA, SQIVND (reference sequence). CDR3 length: 15 amino acids. The germline V and J ends were trimmed by 9 bases and 3 bases, with 19 bases remaining between them. This CDR3 reads CASATNGQSTDTQYF. CDR3 nucleotide sequence: TGTGCCAGCGCTACCAACGGACAGTCGACAGATACGCAGTATTTT. The variable domain in full, with the rest retrieved from reference TRBV19 and TRBJ2-3, is DGGITQSPKYLFRKEGQNVTLSCEQNLNHDAMYWYRQDPGQGLRLIYYSQIVNDFQKGDIAEGYSVSREKKESFPLTVTSAQKNPTAFYLCASATNGQSTDTQYFGPGTRLTVL.

The J gene is TRBJ1-1, the V gene TRBV9; D unresolved. The germline V gene has CDR1 SGDLS and CDR2 YYNGEE. V was trimmed by 0 bases and J by 0 bases, leaving 9 bases between them. This CDR3 has 15 residues. CDR3 sequence: CASSVDPQMNTEAFF. The CDR3 nucleotides read TGTGCCAGCAGCGTAGACCCACAGATGAACACTGAAGCTTTCTTT.

The V gene is TRBV19, the J gene TRBJ1-1; D may be TRBD1 (5 bases). The V end lost 4 bases, the J end lost 5 bases, and 17 bases lay between the germline ends. From germline, CDR1 is LNHDA and CDR2 SQIVND (reference sequence). The CDR3 runs to 15 residues. In DNA form, the CDR3 reads TGTGCCAGTAGTAGGGACCTACGGCCGAGAACTGAAGCTTTCTTT. It yields the protein CASSRDLRPRTEAFF.

The CDR3 coding sequence is TGTGCCAGCAGTGGGCGGGGGTACAATGAGCAGTTCTTC. As protein: CASSGRGYNEQFF. The V and J genes are TRBV25-1 and TRBJ2-1; 7 nucleotides line up with TRBD2. V was pared by 4 bases and J by 4 bases, with 1 base of the junction left unmatched. Germline V gene lookup returns CDR1 MGHDK and CDR2 SYGVNS. This CDR3 has 13 residues. The full variable domain, in which reference TRBV25-1 and TRBJ2-1 provide the parts outside the CDR3, is EADIYQTPRYLVIGTGKKITLECSQTMGHDKMYWYQQDPGMELHLIHYSYGVNSTEKGDLSSESTVSRIRTEHFPLTLESARPSHTSQYLCASSGRGYNEQFFGPGTRLTVL.

The chain has TRBV6-1 and TRBJ1-6; no firm D call. The CDR3 sequence is 14 residues long. Germline-derived CDR1 and CDR2 are MNHNS and SASEGT. V gave up 1 base and J gave up 5 bases, with 6 bases separating them. The CDR3 nucleotides are TGTGCCAGCAGTGAAGGACACGATAATTCACCCCTCCACTTT. It encodes CASSEGHDNSPLHF.

The V call is TRBV5-4, the J call TRBJ1-4, with 11 bases fitting TRBD1. The ends lost 4 bases at V and 2 bases at J; junction bases unmatched: 1. In germline, CDR1 is SGHNT, CDR2 YYREEE (reference sequence). The CDR3 runs 15 residues. Here the CDR3 DNA reads TGTGCCAGCAGCGGGACAGGGGGGACTAATGAAAAACTGTTTTTT. Translated, it gives CASSGTGGTNEKLFF.

The table lists this clone with a count of one. This chain links TRBV15 with TRBJ2-5; TRBD1 matches at 8 bases. Per the germline V gene, CDR1 is LNHNV and CDR2 is YYDKDF (reference sequence). V shed 0 bases, J shed 4 bases, and the junction held 4 bases outside the gene matches. The CDR3 runs to 15 residues. This chain's CDR3 is CATSRDYGQGETQYF. DNA of the CDR3: TGTGCCACCAGCAGAGATTACGGACAGGGAGAGACCCAGTACTTC.

The rearrangement links TRBV7-2 to TRBJ2-3; TRBD2 might be the D (6 bases). The CDR3 totals 14 residues. The germline gives CDR1 SGHTA, CDR2 FQGNSA. With 1 base removed from V and 4 bases from J, the gap between germline ends came to 9 bases. The CDR3 loop reads CASSLGPSADTQYF. The CDR3 DNA is TGTGCCAGCAGCTTAGGGCCTAGCGCAGATACGCAGTATTTT.

The chain links TRBV18 to TRBJ2-5, with D perhaps being TRBD1 or TRBD2 (5 bases each). This CDR3 has 15 amino acids. CDR1 is KGHSH and CDR2 is LQKENI in the germline V gene. V was pared by 3 bases and J by 5 bases, with 16 bases between. CDR3 protein: CASSPRPGPTETQYF. CDR3 nucleotide sequence: TGTGCCAGCTCACCGCGACCGGGACCAACGGAGACCCAGTACTTC. Combining the CDR3 with reference TRBV18 and TRBJ2-5 gives the whole variable domain NAGVMQNPRHLVRRRGQEARLRCSPMKGHSHVYWYRQLPEEGLKFMVYLQKENIIDESGMPKERFSAEFPKEGPSILRIQQVVRGDSAAYFCASSPRPGPTETQYFGPGTRLLVL.

V usage is TRBV2 and J usage is TRBJ2-1; tentatively, D is TRBD2 (7 bases). The CDR3 consists of 16 residues. The germline gives CDR1 SNHLY, CDR2 FYNNEI. Between the trimmed V and J ends, which lost 3 bases and 4 bases, there was a span of 16 bases. Written as DNA, the CDR3 is TGTGCCAGCAGTGATAGGAGGGGGGGGGCTTACAATGAGCAGTTCTTC. Translated: CASSDRRGGAYNEQFF.

The DNA of the CDR3 is TGTGCCAGCAGCTTAGGTAGCAATCAGCCCCAGCATTTT. Protein sequence: CASSLGSNQPQHF. The chain recombines TRBV11-1 with TRBJ1-5; D is unclear. The CDR3 runs 13 residues. Trimming took off 1 base at V and 0 bases at J, with 1 base between the two ends. From germline, CDR1 is SGHAT and CDR2 FQDESV (reference sequence).

This clone was counted once. The V gene is TRBV23-1, the J gene TRBJ1-5, with D possibly TRBD1 on 5 matching bases. TRBV23-1 is known as an ORF, though its function is uncertain. The CDR3 has 19 residues. The V end was cut by 0 bases, the J end by 3 bases, with 21 bases between. CDR3 in DNA: TGCGCCAGCAGTCAATCAGGGAAGGACATTAGTCCCAACAATCAGCCCCAGCATTTT. Amino acid sequence: CASSQSGKDISPNNQPQHF.

The V and J genes are TRBV11-2 and TRBJ2-3; the D gene is possibly TRBD1 (5 bases). The V end was cut by 3 bases, the J end by 2 bases, with 9 bases between. This CDR3 spans 14 amino acids. Germline V gene lookup returns CDR1 SGHAT and CDR2 FQNNGV. In DNA, the CDR3 is TGTGCCAGCAGCTTGCGTGGGGCCACAGATACGCAGTATTTT. Protein sequence: CASSLRGATDTQYF.

This rearrangement joins TRBV5-1 to TRBJ2-2; D might be TRBD2 (5 bases). The CDR3 runs 15 residues. Trimming removed 4 bases from V and 1 base from J, with 11 bases in between. The germline gives CDR1 SGHRS, CDR2 YFSETQ. CDR3 residues: CASSQEGRNTGELFF. CDR3 DNA: TGCGCCAGCAGCCAAGAGGGAAGGAACACCGGGGAGCTGTTTTTT.

V and J are TRBV18 and TRBJ1-5; no clear D gene. In germline, CDR1 is KGHSH, CDR2 LQKENI. The CDR3 contains 13 residues. The V and J ends lost 2 bases and 5 bases respectively, with 7 bases between them. DNA for the CDR3: TGTGCCAGCTCACCAGATCTAGATCAGCCCCAGCATTTT. Amino acids: CASSPDLDQPQHF.

J is TRBJ1-2 and V is TRBV5-6; D is perhaps TRBD1 (5 bases). V was shortened by 0 bases and J by 8 bases, with 17 bases between the two germline ends. The CDR3 totals 15 residues. The germline CDR1 and CDR2 sequences are SGHDT and YYEEEE. The CDR3 region is CASSLVGGAAGGYTF. The CDR3 region has the DNA TGTGCCAGCAGCTTGGTGGGAGGGGCGGCCGGCGGCTACACCTTC. Full variable domain (rest looked up from reference TRBV5-6 and TRBJ1-2): DAGVTQSPTHLIKTRGQQVTLRCSPKSGHDTVSWYQQALGQGPQFIFQYYEEEERQRGNFPDRFSGHQFPNYSSELNVNALLLGDSALYLCASSLVGGAAGGYTFGSGTRLTVV.

V and J are TRBV2 and TRBJ2-2; the D call may be TRBD1 or TRBD2 (5 bases each). The V and J ends lost 8 bases and 5 bases respectively, with 18 bases between them. In germline, CDR1 is SNHLY, CDR2 FYNNEI. CDR3 length: 15 amino acids. This CDR3 is CASRERGKPTGELFF. DNA of the CDR3: TGTGCCAGCCGCGAGAGGGGCAAGCCAACCGGGGAGCTGTTTTTT.

This chain joins TRBV4-2 and TRBJ1-1; no definite D call. Germline loops: CDR1 LGHNA, CDR2 YNFKEQ. The CDR3 sequence is 13 residues long. V lost 2 bases and J 1 base, leaving 5 bases between the germline ends. The CDR3 loop reads CASSQWENTEAFF. CDR3 bases: TGTGCCAGCAGCCAATGGGAGAACACTGAAGCTTTCTTT.

The J gene is TRBJ2-7, the V gene TRBV27, with 10 bases identical to TRBD1. The CDR3 has 15 residues. The J segment lost 2 bases and the V segment lost 5 bases, leaving 6 bases of the junction unmatched. Germline V gives CDR1 MNHEY, CDR2 SMNVEV (reference sequence). This chain's CDR3 is CASSRMDRGAYEQYF. As DNA, the CDR3 is TGTGCCAGCAGTAGGATGGACAGGGGGGCCTACGAGCAGTACTTC.

This sequence joins TRBV6-1 and TRBJ2-3; possible D gene TRBD2, 6 bases. Deletions cut 2 bases from V and 2 bases from J, with 11 bases between. Germline V lookup: CDR1 MNHNS, CDR2 SASEGT. The CDR3 length is 15 residues. The CDR3 DNA sequence: TGTGCCAGCAGTGAATGGGGACTTACCACAGATACGCAGTATTTT. As protein: CASSEWGLTTDTQYF.

This clone occurred a few times. The chain carries TRBV18 and TRBJ1-5; D not certain. The CDR3 is 13 residues long. The germline V and J ends were trimmed by 3 bases and 4 bases, with 7 bases remaining between them. Germline V CDR1 and CDR2: KGHSH, LQKENI. The CDR3 bases are TGTGCCAGCTCACCGACTCGGAATCAGCCCCAGCATTTT. This sequence encodes CASSPTRNQPQHF.

This clone came up a few times. The chain couples TRBV30 to TRBJ2-5; D is unresolved. The CDR3 covers 10 residues. Trimming pared 2 bases from V and 5 bases from J, leaving 3 bases between. Germline V gives CDR1 GTSNPN, CDR2 SVGIG (reference sequence). The CDR3 is CAWSLETQYF. DNA for the CDR3: TGTGCCTGGAGTTTGGAGACCCAGTACTTC.

This clone has just one count. V gene TRBV5-1 combines with J gene TRBJ2-7; the D is unclear. From germline, CDR1 is SGHRS and CDR2 YFSETQ. The length of the CDR3 is 14 residues. Trimming left V 2 bases short and J 1 base short, with 10 bases between. CDR3 amino acids: CASSFADGSYEQYF. Written as DNA, the CDR3 is TGCGCCAGCAGCTTCGCAGACGGATCCTACGAGCAGTACTTC.